Below are 9 T cell receptor beta chains sequenced from a single sample in a study of blood T cell repertoires in COVID-19. TCRdb's table, derived via immunoSEQ multiplex PCR, lists solely in-frame clones and lacks some. The sample includes a few hundred thousand clones, 85% of them seen just once. The material sequenced was PBMCs or T cells enriched from blood (not recorded which). These receptors were taken from a man aged 35 to 55 who had recovered from COVID-19.

This sequence joins TRBV19 and TRBJ2-7; TRBD1 matches 9 bases. V was clipped by 6 bases and J by 0 bases; unmatched bases: 6. Germline V gene sequence: CDR1 LNHDA, CDR2 SQIVND (reference sequence). The CDR3 covers 15 residues. The CDR3 is CASRDRGGDSYEQYF. CDR3 bases: TGTGCCAGTAGGGACAGGGGTGGGGACTCCTACGAGCAGTACTTC.

The genes are TRBV6-5 and TRBJ2-7; the match to TRBD2 covers 12 bases. The CDR3 totals 15 residues. V lost 5 bases, J lost 2 bases, and 4 bases stayed unmatched. Germline V gene lookup returns CDR1 MNHEY and CDR2 SVGAGI. CDR3 bases: TGTGCCAGCAGTCGAGGACTAGCGGGACCCTACGAGCAGTACTTC. Translating gives CASSRGLAGPYEQYF.

The rearrangement links TRBV28 to TRBJ2-1; the match to TRBD2 covers 9 bases. The germline gives CDR1 MDHEN, CDR2 SYDVKM. The CDR3 is 15 residues long. V shed 3 bases, J shed 6 bases, and the junction held 6 bases outside the gene matches. The CDR3, as DNA: TGTGCCAGCAGTTTCACCGGGACTAGCAGCAATGAGCAGTTCTTC. Its protein product is CASSFTGTSSNEQFF.

This chain joins TRBV5-5 and TRBJ2-3, with TRBD2 as a possible D gene (5 bases). V was shortened by 4 bases and J by 6 bases, with 9 bases between the two germline ends. There are 12 residues in the CDR3. Germline assignment: CDR1 SGHKS and CDR2 YYEKEE (reference sequence). The CDR3 nucleotides are TGTGCCAGCAGCCCGGACTTGGATACGCAGTATTTT. This gives the protein CASSPDLDTQYF.

The rearrangement links TRBV7-6 to TRBJ2-7; 10 nucleotides align to TRBD2. After removal of 5 bases from V and 3 bases from J, the junction contained 16 bases not matched to a gene. The CDR3 has 18 amino acids. The germline gives CDR1 SGHVS, CDR2 FNYEAQ. CDR3 loop: CASSIGTVSSGGFYEQYF. Here the CDR3 DNA reads TGTGCCAGCAGCATAGGGACAGTTTCTAGCGGGGGTTTCTACGAGCAGTACTTC.

This sequence joins TRBV24-1 and TRBJ2-7; D gene ambiguous. The CDR3 has 12 amino acids. Germline V lookup: CDR1 KGHDR, CDR2 SFDVKD. Between the trimmed V and J ends, which lost 4 bases and 5 bases, there was a span of 8 bases. For the CDR3, the DNA is TGTGCCACCAGTGAGTGGGCAGACGAGCAGTACTTC. Its translation: CATSEWADEQYF.

The J gene is TRBJ2-7, the V gene TRBV6-5; D perhaps matches TRBD2 (7 bases). V was clipped by 5 bases and J by 6 bases, with 14 bases between them. Germline V CDR1 and CDR2: MNHEY, SVGAGI. The CDR3 covers 13 residues. The CDR3, as DNA: TGTGCCAGCAGTCCCCTCGGGGGGCGCGAGCAGTACTTC. Amino acid sequence: CASSPLGGREQYF.

The rearrangement uses TRBV2 and TRBJ2-7, with 8 bases fitting TRBD1. V trimming: 5 bases; J trimming: 0 bases; junction bases outside the gene matches: 6. The length of the CDR3 is 15 residues. CDR1 is SNHLY and CDR2 is FYNNEI in the germline V gene. The CDR3 bases are TGTGCCAGCAGTCCGACAGGGGCCTCCTCCTACGAGCAGTACTTC. As protein: CASSPTGASSYEQYF.

The chain recombines TRBV14 with TRBJ2-1; the match to TRBD2 covers 7 bases. This CDR3 has 16 amino acids. V gave up 1 base and J gave up 5 bases; unmatched junction bases: 8. From germline, CDR1 is SGHDN and CDR2 FVKESK. CDR3: CASSQGAGRYNNEQFF. CDR3 nucleotide sequence: TGTGCCAGCAGCCAAGGGGCCGGGAGGTATAACAATGAGCAGTTCTTC.